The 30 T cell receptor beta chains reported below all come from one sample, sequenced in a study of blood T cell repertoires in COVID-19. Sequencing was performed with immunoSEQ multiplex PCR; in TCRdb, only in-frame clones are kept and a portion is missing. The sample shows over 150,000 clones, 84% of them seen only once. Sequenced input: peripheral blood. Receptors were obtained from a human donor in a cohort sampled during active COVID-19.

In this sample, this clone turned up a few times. The CDR3 DNA is TGTGCCAGCATCCGGACGGCGGGCTCCTACGAGCAGTACTTC. The encoded protein is CASIRTAGSYEQYF. V usage is TRBV27 and J usage is TRBJ2-7, with a possible D match to TRBD2 (5 bases). V was shortened by 7 bases and J by 0 bases, with 13 bases between the two germline ends. The germline V gene encodes CDR1 MNHEY and CDR2 SMNVEV (reference sequence). The CDR3 is made up of 14 amino acids.

The CDR3 DNA reads as TGTGCCAGCTCACCAGCGACAGTTAGCAATCAGCCCCAGCATTTT. As protein: CASSPATVSNQPQHF. The rearrangement joins TRBV18 to TRBJ1-5; maybe TRBD1 (5 bases). This CDR3 comprises 15 residues. Germline CDR1 is KGHSH and CDR2 is LQKENI. With 2 bases removed from V and 0 bases from J, the gap between germline ends came to 8 bases.

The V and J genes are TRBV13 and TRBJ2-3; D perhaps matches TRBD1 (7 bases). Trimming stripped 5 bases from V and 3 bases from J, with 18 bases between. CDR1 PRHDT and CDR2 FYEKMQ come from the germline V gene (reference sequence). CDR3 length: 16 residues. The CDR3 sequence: CASSRRRQGGTDTQYF. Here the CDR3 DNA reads TGTGCCAGCAGCCGGAGGCGCCAGGGGGGTACAGATACGCAGTATTTT.

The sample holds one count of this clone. The CDR3 reads CASSGGTATNEKLFF. As DNA, the CDR3 is TGTGCCAGCAGTGGGGGGACAGCAACTAATGAAAAACTGTTTTTT. The chain has TRBV6-6 and TRBJ1-4, with TRBD1 matching over 7 bases. Germline CDR1 reads MNHNY; CDR2 reads SVGAGI (reference sequence). Losses at the gene ends were 5 bases for V and 0 bases for J; bases not matched to a gene: 3. The CDR3 totals 15 residues.

The CDR3 coding sequence is TGCAGCGTGTCCGGCGGGACAGGGTCGTCCTACGAGCAGTACTTC. Translating it yields CSVSGGTGSSYEQYF. The rearrangement joins TRBV29-1 to TRBJ2-7; 9 bases agree with TRBD1. The CDR3 is 15 residues long. V was clipped by 6 bases and J by 1 base; unmatched bases: 10. CDR1 and CDR2 from the germline V gene are SQVTM and ANQGSEA.

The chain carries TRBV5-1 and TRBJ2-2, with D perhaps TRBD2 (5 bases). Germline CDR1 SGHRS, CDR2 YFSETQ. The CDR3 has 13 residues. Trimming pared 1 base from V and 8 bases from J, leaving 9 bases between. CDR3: CASSLFEGGELFF. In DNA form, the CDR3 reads TGCGCCAGCAGCTTGTTTGAGGGAGGGGAGCTGTTTTTT.

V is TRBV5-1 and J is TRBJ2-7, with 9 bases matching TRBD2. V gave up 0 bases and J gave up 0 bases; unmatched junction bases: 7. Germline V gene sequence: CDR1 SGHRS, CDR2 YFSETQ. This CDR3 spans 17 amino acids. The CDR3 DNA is TGCGCCAGCAGCTTGGTGTCTAGCGGGGATAGCTCCTACGAGCAGTACTTC. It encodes CASSLVSSGDSSYEQYF.

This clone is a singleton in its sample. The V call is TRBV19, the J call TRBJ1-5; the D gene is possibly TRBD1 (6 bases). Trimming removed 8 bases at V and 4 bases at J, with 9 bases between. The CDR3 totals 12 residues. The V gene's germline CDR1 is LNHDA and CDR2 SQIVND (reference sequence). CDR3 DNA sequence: TGTGCCAGTCTGAGGGGGAATCAGCCCCAGCATTTT. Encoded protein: CASLRGNQPQHF.

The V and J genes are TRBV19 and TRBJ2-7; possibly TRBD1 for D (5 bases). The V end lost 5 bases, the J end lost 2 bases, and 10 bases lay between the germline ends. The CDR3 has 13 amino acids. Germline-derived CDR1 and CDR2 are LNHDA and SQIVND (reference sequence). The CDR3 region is CASSWTNTYEQYF. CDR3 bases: TGTGCCAGTAGTTGGACAAATACCTACGAGCAGTACTTC.

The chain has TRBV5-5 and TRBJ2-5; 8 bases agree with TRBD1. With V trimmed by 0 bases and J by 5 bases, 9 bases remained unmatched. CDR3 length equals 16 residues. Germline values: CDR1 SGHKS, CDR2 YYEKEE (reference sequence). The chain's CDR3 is CASSLGLGRGLETQYF. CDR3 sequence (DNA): TGTGCCAGCAGCTTGGGTTTGGGCAGGGGGCTGGAGACCCAGTACTTC.

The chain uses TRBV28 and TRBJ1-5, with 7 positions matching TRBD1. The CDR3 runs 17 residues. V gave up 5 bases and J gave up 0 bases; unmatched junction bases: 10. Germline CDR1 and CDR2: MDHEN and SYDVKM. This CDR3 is CASSRGQGEYSNQPQHF. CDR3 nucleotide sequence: TGTGCCAGCAGTAGAGGCCAGGGGGAGTATAGCAATCAGCCCCAGCATTTT.

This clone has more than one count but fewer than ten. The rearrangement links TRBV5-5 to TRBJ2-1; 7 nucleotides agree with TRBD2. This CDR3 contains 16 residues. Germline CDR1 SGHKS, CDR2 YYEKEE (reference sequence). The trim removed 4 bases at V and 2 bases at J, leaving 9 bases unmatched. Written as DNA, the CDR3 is TGTGCCAGCAGCACCACCCTAGCGGCACCCTACAATGAGCAGTTCTTC. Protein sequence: CASSTTLAAPYNEQFF.

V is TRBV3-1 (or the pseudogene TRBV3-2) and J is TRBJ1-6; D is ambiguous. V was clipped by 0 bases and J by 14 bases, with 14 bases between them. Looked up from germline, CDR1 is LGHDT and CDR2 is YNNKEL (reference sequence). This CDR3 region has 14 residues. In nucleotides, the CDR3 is TGTGCCAGCAGCCAAGATCCAGGCCGCTTCACCCTCCACTTT. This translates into CASSQDPGRFTLHF.

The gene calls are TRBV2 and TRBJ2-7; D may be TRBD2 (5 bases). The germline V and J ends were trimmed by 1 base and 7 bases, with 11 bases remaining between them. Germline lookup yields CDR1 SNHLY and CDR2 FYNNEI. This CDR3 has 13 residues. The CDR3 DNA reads TGTGCCAGCAGTGAAGTGAGGACGGGAGAGCAGTACTTC. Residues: CASSEVRTGEQYF.

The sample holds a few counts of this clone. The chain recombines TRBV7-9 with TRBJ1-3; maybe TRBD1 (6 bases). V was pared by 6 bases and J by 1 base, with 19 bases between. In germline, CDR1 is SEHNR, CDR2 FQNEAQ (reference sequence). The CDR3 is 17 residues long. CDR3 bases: TGTGCCAGCAGAACGCGCAAGGGGGTGGAATCTGGAAACACCATATATTTT. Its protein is CASRTRKGVESGNTIYF.

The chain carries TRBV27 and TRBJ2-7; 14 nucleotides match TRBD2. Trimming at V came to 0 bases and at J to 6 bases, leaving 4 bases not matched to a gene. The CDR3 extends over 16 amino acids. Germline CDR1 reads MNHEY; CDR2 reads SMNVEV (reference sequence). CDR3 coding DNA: TGTGCCAGCAGTTTATCCGGGACTAGCGGGAGCATCGAGCAGTACTTC. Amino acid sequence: CASSLSGTSGSIEQYF.

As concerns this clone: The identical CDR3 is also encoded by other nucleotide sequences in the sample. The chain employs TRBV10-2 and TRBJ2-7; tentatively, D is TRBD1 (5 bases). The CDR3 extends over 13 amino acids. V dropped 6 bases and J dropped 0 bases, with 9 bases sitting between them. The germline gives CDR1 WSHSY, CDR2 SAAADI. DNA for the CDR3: TGCGCCAGCAGGCCGACAGTCTCCTACGAGCAGTACTTC. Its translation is CASRPTVSYEQYF.

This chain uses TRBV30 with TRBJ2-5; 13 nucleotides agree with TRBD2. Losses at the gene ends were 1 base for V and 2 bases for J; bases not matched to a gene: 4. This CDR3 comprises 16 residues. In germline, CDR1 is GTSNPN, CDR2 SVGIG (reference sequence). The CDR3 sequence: CAWSGLAGGSQETQYF. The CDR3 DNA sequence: TGTGCCTGGAGTGGACTAGCGGGAGGATCACAAGAGACCCAGTACTTC.

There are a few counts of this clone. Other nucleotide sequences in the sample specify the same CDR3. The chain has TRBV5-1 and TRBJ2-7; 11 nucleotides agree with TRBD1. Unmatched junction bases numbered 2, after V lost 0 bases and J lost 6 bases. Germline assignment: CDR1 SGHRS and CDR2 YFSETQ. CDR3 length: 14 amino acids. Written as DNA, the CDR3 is TGCGCCAGCAGCTTGGGGACAGGGGGCCGCGAGCAGTACTTC. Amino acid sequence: CASSLGTGGREQYF.

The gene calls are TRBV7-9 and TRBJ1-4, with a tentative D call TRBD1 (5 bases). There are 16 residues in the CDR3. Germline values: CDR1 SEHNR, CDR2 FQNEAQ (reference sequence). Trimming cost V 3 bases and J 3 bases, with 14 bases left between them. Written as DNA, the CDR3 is TGTGCCAGCAGCTTGTCCGCAGGGCGGCCTAATGAAAAACTGTTTTTT. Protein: CASSLSAGRPNEKLFF.

DNA of the CDR3: TGTGCCAGTTCAACAGGGCTCCTCAACTATGGCTACACCTTC. It yields the protein CASSTGLLNYGYTF. The rearrangement joins TRBV27 to TRBJ1-2; D perhaps matches TRBD1 (6 bases). The V end lost 9 bases, the J end lost 2 bases, and 16 bases lay between the germline ends. Per germline, CDR1 MNHEY and CDR2 SMNVEV (reference sequence). This CDR3 region has 14 residues.

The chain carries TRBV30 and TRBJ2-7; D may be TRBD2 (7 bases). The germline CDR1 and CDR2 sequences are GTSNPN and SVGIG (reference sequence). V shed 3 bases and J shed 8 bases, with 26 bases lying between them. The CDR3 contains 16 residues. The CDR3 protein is CAWSDVRGWGGLKQYF. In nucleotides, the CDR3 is TGTGCCTGGAGCGATGTTAGGGGATGGGGGGGGCTGAAGCAGTACTTC.

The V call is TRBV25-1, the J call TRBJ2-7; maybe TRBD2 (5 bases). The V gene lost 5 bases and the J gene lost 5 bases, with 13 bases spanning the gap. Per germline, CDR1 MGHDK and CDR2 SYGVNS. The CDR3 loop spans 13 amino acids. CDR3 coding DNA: TGTGCCAGCAGTCCCAGTGTGAGGGACGAGCAGTACTTC. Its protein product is CASSPSVRDEQYF.

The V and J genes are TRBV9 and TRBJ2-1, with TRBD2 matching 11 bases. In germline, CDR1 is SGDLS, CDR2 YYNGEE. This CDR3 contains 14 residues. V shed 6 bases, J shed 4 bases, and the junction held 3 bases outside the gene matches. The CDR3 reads CASNLAGGYNEQFF. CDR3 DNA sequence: TGTGCCAGCAATCTAGCGGGGGGTTACAATGAGCAGTTCTTC.

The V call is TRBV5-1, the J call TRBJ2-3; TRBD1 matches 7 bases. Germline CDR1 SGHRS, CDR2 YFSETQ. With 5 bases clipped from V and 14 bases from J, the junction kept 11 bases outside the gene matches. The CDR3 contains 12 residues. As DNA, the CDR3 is TGCGCCAGCAGTATGACAGGGCCAACGGGGTATTTT. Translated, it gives CASSMTGPTGYF. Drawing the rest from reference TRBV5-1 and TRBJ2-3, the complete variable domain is KAGVTQTPRYLIKTRGQQVTLSCSPISGHRSVSWYQQTPGQGLQFLFEYFSETQRNKGNFPGRFSGRQFSNSRSEMNVSTLELGDSALYLCASSMTGPTGYFGPGTRLTVL.

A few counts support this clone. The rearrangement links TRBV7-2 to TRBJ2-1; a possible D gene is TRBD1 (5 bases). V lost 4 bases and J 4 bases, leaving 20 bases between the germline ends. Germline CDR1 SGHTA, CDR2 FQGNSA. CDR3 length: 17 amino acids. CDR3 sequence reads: CASSSQPGLSRYNEQFF. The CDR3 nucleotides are TGTGCCAGCAGCTCCCAGCCAGGGTTAAGTCGGTACAATGAGCAGTTCTTC.

Written as DNA, the CDR3 is TGTGCCAGCAGTCAGTCCAGCGGGAGGCGGGACACAGATACGCAGTATTTT. This encodes CASSQSSGRRDTDTQYF. The V gene is TRBV27, the J gene TRBJ2-3, with 9 bases fitting TRBD2. Looked up from germline, CDR1 is MNHEY and CDR2 is SMNVEV (reference sequence). This CDR3 comprises 17 residues. J was trimmed by 2 bases and V by 5 bases; bases with no gene match: 11.

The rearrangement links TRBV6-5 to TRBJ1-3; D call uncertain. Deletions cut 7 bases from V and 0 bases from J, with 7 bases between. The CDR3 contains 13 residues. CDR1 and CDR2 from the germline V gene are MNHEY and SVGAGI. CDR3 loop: CASITSSGNTIYF. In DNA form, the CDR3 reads TGTGCCAGCATAACGAGCTCTGGAAACACCATATATTTT.

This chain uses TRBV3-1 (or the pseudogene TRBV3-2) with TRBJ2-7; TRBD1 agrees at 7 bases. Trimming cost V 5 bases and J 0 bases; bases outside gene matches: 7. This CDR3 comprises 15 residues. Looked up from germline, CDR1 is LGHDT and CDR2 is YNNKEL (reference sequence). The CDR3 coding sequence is TGTGCCAGCAGCGGACCCGGGACAGCCTCCTACGAGCAGTACTTC. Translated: CASSGPGTASYEQYF.

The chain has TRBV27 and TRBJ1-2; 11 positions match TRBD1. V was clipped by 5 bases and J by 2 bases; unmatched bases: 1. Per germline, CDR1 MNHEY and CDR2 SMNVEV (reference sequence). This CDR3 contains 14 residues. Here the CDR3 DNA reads TGTGCCAGCAGTGGGGACAGGGGGAACTATGGCTACACCTTC. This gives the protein CASSGDRGNYGYTF.